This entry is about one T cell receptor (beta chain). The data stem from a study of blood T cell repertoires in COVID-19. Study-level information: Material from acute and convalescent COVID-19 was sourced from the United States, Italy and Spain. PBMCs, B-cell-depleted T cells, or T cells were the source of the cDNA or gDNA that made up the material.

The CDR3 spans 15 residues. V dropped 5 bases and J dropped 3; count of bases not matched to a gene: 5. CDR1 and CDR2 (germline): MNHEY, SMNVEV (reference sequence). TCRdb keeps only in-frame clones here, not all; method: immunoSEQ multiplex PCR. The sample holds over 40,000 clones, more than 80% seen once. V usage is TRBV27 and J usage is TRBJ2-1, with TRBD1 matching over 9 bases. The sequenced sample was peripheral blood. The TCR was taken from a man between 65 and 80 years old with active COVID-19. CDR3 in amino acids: CASSGTGQGYNEQFF. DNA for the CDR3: TGTGCCAGCAGTGGTACGGGACAGGGCTACAATGAGCAGTTCTTC.